This section outlines one T cell receptor (beta chain) sequence together with its context. The PCR used 60 Vbeta and 13 Jbeta primers. Only in-frame clones appear in the TCRdb table, and some are missing; sequencing was by immunoSEQ multiplex PCR. The sample contains about 140,000 clones, over 65% of which appear only once. The data were taken from a study of cytomegalovirus exposure and HLA in healthy donors. The origin of this receptor is a female donor in good health and CMV-seronegative. Specimen: PBMCs.

The CDR3 region has the DNA TGTGCCAGTAGTATTAGTCGGGGGGCCACAGATACGCAGTATTTT. It codes for CASSISRGATDTQYF. The V and J genes are TRBV19 and TRBJ2-3, with a tentative D call TRBD2 (7 bases). Germline V gene data show CDR1 as LNHDA and CDR2 as SQIVND (reference sequence). The CDR3 extends over 15 amino acids. V was shortened by 3 bases and J by 2 bases, with 12 bases between the two germline ends.